One and the same sample provided the 21 T cell receptor beta chains below, sequenced in a study of cytomegalovirus exposure and HLA in healthy donors (dated by TCRdb to about 2017). Library preparation used the immunoSEQ multiplex PCR assay. A mixture of 60 forward primers for TCR Vbeta segments and 13 reverse primers for TCR Jbeta segments was used in the multiplex PCR. TCRdb obtained this table from immuneACCESS and retained in-frame rearrangements with V and J assigned. These tables miss some clones; where compared with another copy, unresolved V genes account for less than half of the shortfall, and the remainder is unexplained. The sample records 95,000 to 150,000 clones, 65% to 80% of which are singletons. Of the sample, roughly 13% falls within the top ten clones. What was sequenced was PBMCs. The origin of the receptors is a woman between 35 and 50 years old in good health and CMV-seropositive.

This clone was seen only a few times. The rearrangement uses TRBV6-6 and TRBJ1-5, with D perhaps TRBD1 (6 bases). This CDR3 region has 15 residues. V was shortened by 10 bases and J by 2 bases, with 18 bases between the two germline ends. From germline, CDR1 is MNHNY and CDR2 SVGAGI (reference sequence). CDR3 coding DNA: TGTGCCACTATGGCAGGGGCCTGGGGCAATCAGCCCCAGCATTTT. Its translation: CATMAGAWGNQPQHF.

Worth noting for this clone: Other DNA sequences within the sample encode an identical CDR3. This chain links TRBV9 with TRBJ2-1, with 12 bases fitting TRBD2. V shed 0 bases and J 10 bases; nucleotides not matched to a gene: 8. The CDR3 sequence is 16 residues long. Per germline, CDR1 SGDLS and CDR2 YYNGEE. DNA for the CDR3: TGTGCCAGCAGCGTAGAGGGACTAGCGGGCAGATGGGAGCAGTTCTTC. It encodes CASSVEGLAGRWEQFF.

CDR3 DNA sequence: TGCGCCAGCAGCCAGACTAGCGGGGCAGATACGCAGTATTTT. Translated: CASSQTSGADTQYF. This chain uses TRBV4-1 with TRBJ2-3; 11 bases agree with TRBD2. J was trimmed by 4 bases and V by 3 bases; bases with no gene match: 0. The CDR3 has 14 residues. Germline CDR1 and CDR2: MGHRA and YSYEKL.

The chain combines TRBV2 with TRBJ1-5, with 7 bases identical to TRBD1. The CDR3 consists of 15 residues. V lost 6 bases to trimming and J lost 0 bases; unmatched junction nucleotides: 5. Germline loops: CDR1 SNHLY, CDR2 FYNNEI. The CDR3 region is CASRSGTASNQPQHF. The CDR3 nucleotides are TGTGCCAGCAGGAGTGGGACAGCTAGCAATCAGCCCCAGCATTTT. The full variable domain, its missing parts supplied by reference TRBV2 and TRBJ1-5, is EPEVTQTPSHQVTQMGQEVILRCVPISNHLYFYWYRQILGQKVEFLVSFYNNEISEKSEIFDDQFSVERPDGSNFTLKIRSTKLEDSAMYFCASRSGTASNQPQHFGDGTRLSIL.

The chain uses TRBV27 and TRBJ2-2; D unclear. The CDR3 runs 16 residues. The V and J ends lost 2 bases and 0 bases respectively, with 10 bases between them. Germline-derived CDR1 and CDR2 are MNHEY and SMNVEV (reference sequence). The CDR3 nucleotides read TGTGCCAGCAGTTTAAACTTGCCTCCGAACACCGGGGAGCTGTTTTTT. This encodes CASSLNLPPNTGELFF.

The chain combines TRBV28 with TRBJ2-7; 7 bases map to TRBD2. V lost 7 bases, J lost 4 bases, and 13 bases stayed unmatched. Germline CDR1 reads MDHEN; CDR2 reads SYDVKM. This CDR3 is built from 15 residues. The CDR3: CASTPGGEGSYEQYF. The CDR3 nucleotides read TGTGCCAGCACCCCGGGGGGTGAAGGTTCTTACGAGCAGTACTTC.

This clone was seen a handful of times. The chain combines TRBV15 with TRBJ2-1; D is possibly TRBD2 (6 bases). V lost 2 bases, J lost 7 bases, and 12 bases lay in between. CDR1 is LNHNV, CDR2 YYDKDF, per germline (reference sequence). The CDR3 contains 14 residues. CDR3 DNA: TGTGCCACCAGCAGACGGAAGGAGGGGAATGAGCAGTTCTTC. It is translated as CATSRRKEGNEQFF.

This clone was observed at least ten times. The rearrangement links TRBV7-9 to TRBJ1-4; TRBD1 agrees at 8 bases. Losses at the gene ends were 4 bases for V and 6 bases for J; bases not matched to a gene: 13. The CDR3 length is 17 residues. Germline V gene data show CDR1 as SEHNR and CDR2 as FQNEAQ (reference sequence). Here the CDR3 DNA reads TGTGCCAGCAGCTCCCCACCCGGACAGGGAGCGTATGAAAAACTGTTTTTT. The encoded protein is CASSSPPGQGAYEKLFF.

V is TRBV5-4 and J is TRBJ2-5, with a possible D match to TRBD1 (6 bases). Per the germline V gene, CDR1 is SGHNT and CDR2 is YYREEE (reference sequence). The CDR3 is 15 residues long. Trimming left V 4 bases short and J 2 bases short, with 15 bases between. The CDR3 bases are TGTGCCAGCAGCATTAGTGTGAGGGGGCAAGAGACCCAGTACTTC. Protein sequence: CASSISVRGQETQYF.

For this clone: The junction and the germline gene differ at one end; a read error may be behind it. This rearrangement joins TRBV7-9 to TRBJ1-5; tentative D call: TRBD1 (6 bases). Germline V gene data show CDR1 as SEHNR and CDR2 as FQNEAQ (reference sequence). The CDR3 contains 14 residues. The DNA of the CDR3 is TGTTCCAGCAGCCGGACAGATAGCAATCAGCCCCAGCATTTT. Protein product: CSSSRTDSNQPQHF. The full variable domain, rest sourced from reference TRBV7-9 and TRBJ1-5, is DTGVSQNPRHKITKRGQNVTFRCDPISEHNRLYWYRQTLGQGPEFLTYFQNEAQLEKSRLLSDRFSAERPKGSFSTLEIQRTEQGDSAMYLCSSSRTDSNQPQHFGDGTRLSIL.

V is TRBV6-6 and J is TRBJ1-1; perhaps TRBD1 as D (5 bases). The ends were cut back, 2 bases at V and 8 bases at J, with 12 bases in the middle. CDR1 is MNHNY, CDR2 SVGAGI, per germline (reference sequence). The CDR3 extends over 13 amino acids. The chain's CDR3 is CASSYTGQLEAFF. CDR3 sequence (DNA): TGTGCCAGCAGTTACACAGGCCAGCTCGAAGCTTTCTTT.

J is TRBJ2-1 and V is TRBV5-1; 9 bases are a match to TRBD1. The germline gives CDR1 SGHRS, CDR2 YFSETQ. The CDR3 is 16 residues long. J lost 7 bases, V lost 4 bases, and 12 bases had no gene match. The DNA for the CDR3 is TGCGCCAGCAGCCTCCGACAGGGGGTCAGTTGGAATGAGCAGTTCTTC. It codes for CASSLRQGVSWNEQFF.

This clone was observed a few times. V is TRBV5-4 and J is TRBJ1-2; TRBD1 matches at 11 bases. The CDR3 sequence is 13 residues long. The trim removed 4 bases at V and 6 bases at J, leaving 2 bases unmatched. The germline CDR1 and CDR2 sequences are SGHNT and YYREEE (reference sequence). DNA of the CDR3: TGTGCCAGCAGCATGGGACAGGGGGATGGCTACACCTTC. Protein: CASSMGQGDGYTF.

The CDR3 protein is CASRRGLAGYNEQFF. In DNA form, the CDR3 reads TGTGCCAGCCGCCGGGGACTAGCGGGATACAATGAGCAGTTCTTC. This sequence joins TRBV6-1 and TRBJ2-1; 13 positions match TRBD2. The V gene's germline CDR1 is MNHNS and CDR2 SASEGT. The CDR3 length is 15 residues. J lost 4 bases, V lost 8 bases, and 5 bases had no gene match.

This chain joins TRBV6-6 and TRBJ2-7, with 7 bases lining up with TRBD2. CDR1 and CDR2 from the germline V gene are MNHNY and SVGAGI (reference sequence). The CDR3 is made up of 15 amino acids. Trimming at V came to 6 bases and at J to 6 bases, leaving 14 bases not matched to a gene. CDR3 sequence (DNA): TGTGCCAGCAGCCAAACCGGGACTACATCCGGCGAGCAGTACTTC. This sequence encodes CASSQTGTTSGEQYF.

The chain employs TRBV6-5 and TRBJ2-1, with 8 bases identical to TRBD1. The V gene end was trimmed by 2 bases and the J gene end by 6 bases; junction bases not matched to a gene: 6. Germline V CDR1 and CDR2: MNHEY, SVGAGI. This CDR3 spans 15 amino acids. This CDR3 reads CASSYRGQGINEQFF. The CDR3 region has the DNA TGTGCCAGCAGTTACCGTGGACAGGGTATCAATGAGCAGTTCTTC.

This rearrangement joins TRBV27 to TRBJ1-1; unclear D gene. Trimming cost V 0 bases and J 7 bases, with 6 bases left between them. The CDR3 is 12 amino acids. Germline V lookup: CDR1 MNHEY, CDR2 SMNVEV (reference sequence). The CDR3 sequence is CASSLSGDEAFF. CDR3 sequence (DNA): TGTGCCAGCAGTTTATCAGGAGATGAAGCTTTCTTT.

This chain links TRBV28 with TRBJ1-5, with D maybe TRBD1 (6 bases). The CDR3 has 17 residues. Germline-derived CDR1 and CDR2 are MDHEN and SYDVKM. The germline V and J ends were trimmed by 2 bases and 6 bases, with 20 bases remaining between them. CDR3 in amino acids: CASSLGSGRGESQPQHF. The CDR3 DNA is TGTGCCAGCAGTTTAGGCTCGGGCAGGGGCGAAAGTCAGCCCCAGCATTTT.

CDR3 in DNA: TGTGCCAGCTCACCGGGACAGGGGGAAGGCGAGCAGTACTTC. Its protein product is CASSPGQGEGEQYF. V gene TRBV18 combines with J gene TRBJ2-7; 11 bases map to TRBD1. Germline loops: CDR1 KGHSH, CDR2 LQKENI. This CDR3 comprises 14 residues. The trim removed 3 bases at V and 6 bases at J, leaving 4 bases unmatched.

This clone was observed a handful of times. The chain joins TRBV5-1 to TRBJ2-2, with 15 bases aligning to TRBD2. V lost 4 bases and J lost 4; bases outside the gene matches: 2. Germline CDR1 SGHRS, CDR2 YFSETQ. The CDR3 consists of 16 residues. The CDR3 sequence is CASSPGLAGGTGELFF. In DNA, the CDR3 is TGCGCCAGCAGCCCGGGACTAGCGGGGGGCACCGGGGAGCTGTTTTTT.

This clone was observed a few times. This chain connects TRBV11-2 to TRBJ2-1; D possibly corresponds to TRBD1 (5 bases). V lost 3 bases to trimming and J lost 5 bases, with 14 bases between them. There are 15 residues in the CDR3. CDR1 is SGHAT and CDR2 is FQNNGV in the germline V gene. The CDR3 loop reads CASSFAGRPDNEQFF. The CDR3 nucleotides are TGTGCCAGCAGCTTCGCAGGGCGCCCGGACAATGAGCAGTTCTTC.